The 25 T cell receptor beta chains below were found in one sample sequenced in a study of shared clonotypes between healthy human individuals. Assay: immunoSEQ multiplex PCR; the TCRdb copy retains only in-frame clones and omits some. The sample contains 2 million to 2.5 million clones, approximately 93% of which appear only once. The sequencing sample was made of naive CD4+ T cells from PBMCs. Subset in this sample: CD45RA+ positively selected. Receptors originate from a man aged 18 to 30 in good health. Some clones in this sample may be carry-over from other donors' samples.

The chain joins TRBV5-8 to TRBJ1-5; a possible D gene is TRBD1 (6 bases). The CDR3 sequence is 15 residues long. Germline CDR1 SGHTS, CDR2 YDEGEE. V shed 3 bases and J shed 0 bases, with 10 bases lying between them. CDR3 coding DNA: TGTGCCAGCAGCTCTACAGGGTTTAGCAATCAGCCCCAGCATTTT. Translated, it gives CASSSTGFSNQPQHF.

The chain links TRBV27 to TRBJ2-7; 13 nucleotides agree with TRBD2. The V gene end was trimmed by 4 bases and the J gene end by 3 bases; junction bases not matched to a gene: 21. This CDR3 contains 21 residues. The germline V gene has CDR1 MNHEY and CDR2 SMNVEV (reference sequence). DNA for the CDR3: TGTGCCAGCAGTTCGTATCCGGGGACAGACCTCGGGACTAGCGGGGTCTACGAGCAGTACTTC. It encodes CASSSYPGTDLGTSGVYEQYF.

The V gene is TRBV27, the J gene TRBJ2-3; 7 nucleotides agree with TRBD2. The V segment lost 1 base and the J segment 3 bases; nucleotides outside the gene matches: 13. There are 18 residues in the CDR3. Germline assignment: CDR1 MNHEY and CDR2 SMNVEV (reference sequence). The CDR3: CASSLLGGGGGPTDTQYF. In nucleotides, the CDR3 is TGTGCCAGCAGTTTATTGGGGGGTGGGGGAGGGCCAACAGATACGCAGTATTTT.

V is TRBV5-1 and J is TRBJ2-1; no firm D call. Per germline, CDR1 SGHRS and CDR2 YFSETQ. V lost 2 bases and J 7 bases, leaving 13 bases between the germline ends. The CDR3 totals 14 residues. In nucleotides, the CDR3 is TGCGCCAGCAGCTTTCGGGCCGATATAAATGAGCAGTTCTTC. Translating gives CASSFRADINEQFF.

This chain uses TRBV7-3 with TRBJ2-7; 9 nucleotides align to TRBD1. The CDR3 spans 14 residues. Germline V gene data show CDR1 as SGHTA and CDR2 as FQGTGA. Trimming took 5 bases from V and 3 from J; bases not matched to a gene: 5. The DNA of the CDR3 is TGTGCCAGCAGCCGGGACAGGGAGGGCTACGAGCAGTACTTC. Amino acid sequence: CASSRDREGYEQYF. Using reference TRBV7-3 and TRBJ2-7 for the parts outside the CDR3, the full variable domain is GAGVSQTPSNKVTEKGKYVELRCDPISGHTALYWYRQSLGQGPEFLIYFQGTGAADDSGLPNDRFFAVRPEGSVSTLKIQRTERGDSAVYLCASSRDREGYEQYFGPGTRLTVT.

For this clone: The same CDR3 can be traced to other DNA sequences in this sample. The V and J genes are TRBV28 and TRBJ2-6; D call uncertain. Germline lookup yields CDR1 MDHEN and CDR2 SYDVKM. CDR3 length: 13 amino acids. V was pared by 11 bases and J by 0 bases, with 8 bases between. CDR3 amino acids: CASRFSGANVLTF. CDR3 sequence (DNA): TGTGCCTCCCGGTTCTCTGGGGCCAACGTCCTGACTTTC.

The chain combines TRBV21-1 with TRBJ2-1; TRBD1, the table's D call, lacks a check against the DNA. TRBV21-1 is annotated as a pseudogene. This CDR3 spans 15 amino acids. CDR3 sequence (DNA): TGTGCCAGCAGCGTAAACACACCCTCCTACAATGAGCAGTTCTTC. It yields the protein CASSVNTPSYNEQFF.

The chain joins TRBV4-1 to TRBJ2-3; 14 nucleotides line up with TRBD2. CDR3 length equals 19 residues. The ends lost 3 bases at V and 2 bases at J; junction bases unmatched: 10. Germline V lookup: CDR1 MGHRA, CDR2 YSYEKL. CDR3 sequence reads: CASSQMGTSGSGVTDTQYF. The CDR3 region has the DNA TGCGCCAGCAGCCAGATGGGGACTAGCGGGAGTGGGGTCACAGATACGCAGTATTTT.

V and J are TRBV7-6 and TRBJ2-5; D is undetermined. CDR1 SGHVS and CDR2 FNYEAQ come from the germline V gene. V was pared by 6 bases and J by 2 bases, with 10 bases between. The CDR3 length is 13 residues. CDR3 in amino acids: CASRRTVQETQYF. As DNA, the CDR3 is TGTGCCAGCAGGCGTACGGTACAAGAGACCCAGTACTTC.

Comment on this clone: Other DNA sequences in this specimen translate into the identical CDR3. The rearrangement uses TRBV18 and TRBJ2-7, with 7 bases identical to TRBD1. The germline gives CDR1 KGHSH, CDR2 LQKENI. This CDR3 region has 14 residues. The J segment lost 3 bases and the V segment lost 1 base, leaving 3 bases of the junction unmatched. The CDR3 region is CASSPRDSLYEQYF. The DNA for the CDR3 is TGTGCCAGCTCACCACGGGACAGCCTCTACGAGCAGTACTTC.

Written as DNA, the CDR3 is TGTGCCAGCTCACGGTCAGTCGGACCTGGGGAGACCCAGTACTTC. Translation: CASSRSVGPGETQYF. V usage is TRBV18 and J usage is TRBJ2-5; D uncertain. The germline V gene encodes CDR1 KGHSH and CDR2 LQKENI. CDR3 length: 15 amino acids. V was shortened by 4 bases and J by 5 bases, with 17 bases between the two germline ends.

The gene calls are TRBV5-1 and TRBJ2-7, with 9 positions matching TRBD2. Trimming took 4 bases from V and 6 from J; bases not matched to a gene: 11. Germline V CDR1 and CDR2: SGHRS, YFSETQ. CDR3 size: 15 residues. The CDR3 reads CASSRGGVMDSEQYF. CDR3 bases: TGCGCCAGCAGCCGCGGGGGGGTAATGGATTCCGAGCAGTACTTC.

Notes on this clone: The identical CDR3 is also encoded by other nucleotide sequences in the sample. This rearrangement joins TRBV5-1 to TRBJ2-5, with unresolved D. CDR3 size: 13 residues. Trimming removed 1 base at V and 1 base at J, with 5 bases between. Germline CDR1 reads SGHRS; CDR2 reads YFSETQ. CDR3 region: CASSLIPQETQYF. CDR3 DNA sequence: TGCGCCAGCAGCTTGATTCCCCAAGAGACCCAGTACTTC.

The chain carries TRBV28 and TRBJ2-6; TRBD1 aligns across 10 bases. The J segment lost 2 bases and the V segment lost 10 bases, leaving 5 bases of the junction unmatched. There are 15 residues in the CDR3. Germline assignment: CDR1 MDHEN and CDR2 SYDVKM. Here the CDR3 reads CATRQGAAGANVLTF. CDR3 coding DNA: TGTGCCACACGACAGGGGGCAGCTGGGGCCAACGTCCTGACTTTC. Using reference TRBV28 and TRBJ2-6 for the parts outside the CDR3, the full variable domain is DVKVTQSSRYLVKRTGEKVFLECVQDMDHENMFWYRQDPGLGLRLIYFSYDVKMKEKGDIPEGYSVSREKKERFSLILESASTNQTSMYLCATRQGAAGANVLTFGAGSRLTVL.

The J gene is TRBJ2-3, the V gene TRBV7-6; D is ambiguous. The germline gives CDR1 SGHVS, CDR2 FNYEAQ. There are 15 residues in the CDR3. V lost 1 base to trimming and J lost 2 bases, with 10 bases between them. CDR3 sequence (DNA): TGTGCCAGCAGCTTAGAATCCCCCTTCACAGATACGCAGTATTTT. Amino acids: CASSLESPFTDTQYF.

The chain is built from TRBV7-2 and TRBJ2-1, with 7 bases fitting TRBD2. The CDR3 length is 16 residues. After removal of 4 bases from V and 2 bases from J, the junction contained 8 bases not matched to a gene. Germline V gene data show CDR1 as SGHTA and CDR2 as FQGNSA. CDR3 in DNA: TGTGCCAGCAGCTCCTGGGCTAGCGGCACCTACAATGAGCAGTTCTTC. Protein: CASSSWASGTYNEQFF.

This clone appeared once. CDR3: CASSDGGPSGVSYEQYF. CDR3 DNA: TGTGCCAGCAGTGACGGGGGTCCTAGCGGGGTCTCCTACGAGCAGTACTTC. The V and J genes are TRBV6-4 and TRBJ2-7; 9 bases map to TRBD2. Germline V CDR1 and CDR2: MRHNA, SNTAGT. V gave up 2 bases and J gave up 0 bases; unmatched junction bases: 8. The CDR3 is made up of 17 amino acids.

This clone was observed a single time. The chain has TRBV7-2 and TRBJ1-3, with TRBD1 identical over 8 bases. The CDR3 runs to 14 residues. The V gene's germline CDR1 is SGHTA and CDR2 FQGNSA. J was trimmed by 5 bases and V by 5 bases; bases with no gene match: 5. This CDR3 reads CASSPRQGRNTIYF. As DNA, the CDR3 is TGTGCCAGCAGCCCTCGACAGGGGAGAAACACCATATATTTT.

This chain joins TRBV11-2 and TRBJ2-7, with D possibly called TRBD1 or TRBD2 (5 bases each). Germline lookup yields CDR1 SGHAT and CDR2 FQNNGV. The CDR3 covers 16 residues. V lost 1 base to trimming and J lost 3 bases, with 16 bases between them. The CDR3 DNA is TGTGCCAGCAGCTTAGGGAAGGGACCGGTGATCTACGAGCAGTACTTC. Amino acid sequence: CASSLGKGPVIYEQYF.

The gene calls are TRBV5-6 and TRBJ1-2; TRBD1 aligns across 11 bases. CDR1 and CDR2 (germline): SGHDT, YYEEEE. The length of the CDR3 is 15 residues. Trimming at V came to 4 bases and at J to 4 bases, leaving 6 bases not matched to a gene. The CDR3 DNA reads as TGTGCCAGCAGCCTGGGGGACAGGGGGGCCTATGGCTACACCTTC. This sequence encodes CASSLGDRGAYGYTF.

The rearrangement uses TRBV6-5 and TRBJ1-4, with D tentatively TRBD1 (5 bases). The germline CDR1 and CDR2 sequences are MNHEY and SVGAGI. CDR3 length: 15 amino acids. Trimming removed 6 bases from V and 0 bases from J, with 11 bases in between. The CDR3 nucleotides are TGTGCCAGCAGACCTGGGGGTGCAACTAATGAAAAACTGTTTTTT. Its protein product is CASRPGGATNEKLFF.

V gene TRBV27 combines with J gene TRBJ2-2; either TRBD1 or TRBD2 may fit D (5 bases each). CDR1 is MNHEY, CDR2 SMNVEV, per germline (reference sequence). V was cut by 5 bases and J by 7 bases, with 17 bases left in between. This CDR3 comprises 15 residues. CDR3 sequence: CASSIGTLLHGELFF. DNA of the CDR3: TGTGCCAGCAGTATAGGGACGTTATTGCACGGGGAGCTGTTTTTT.

As DNA, the CDR3 is TGTGCCAGTAGTTATAGAGATACGCAGTATTTT. Translation gives CASSYRDTQYF. This sequence joins TRBV19 and TRBJ2-3; D is uncertain. V gave up 5 bases and J gave up 5 bases, with 5 bases separating them. This CDR3 is built from 11 residues. Germline loops: CDR1 LNHDA, CDR2 SQIVND (reference sequence).

The CDR3 region has the DNA TGTGCCAGCAGAGAAACGGGACTAGCGGGAGGGGCGGATACGCAGTATTTT. Amino acids: CASRETGLAGGADTQYF. This sequence joins TRBV2 and TRBJ2-3, with 16 nucleotides matching TRBD2. Germline trimming cut 6 bases from V and 6 bases from J; bases unmatched to any gene: 9. Germline V CDR1 and CDR2: SNHLY, FYNNEI. This CDR3 spans 17 amino acids.

The rearrangement joins TRBV29-1 to TRBJ2-1; D is undetermined. CDR3 length: 11 residues. CDR1 is SQVTM and CDR2 is ANQGSEA in the germline V gene. Trimming left V 7 bases short and J 9 bases short, with 13 bases between. The CDR3 region is CSGTRGSEQFF. The CDR3 nucleotides are TGCAGCGGTACGCGTGGGTCTGAGCAGTTCTTC.